These 18 T cell receptor beta chains originate from one sample sequenced in a study of T cell responses to AZD1222 COVID-19 vaccine. This table comes from immunoSEQ multiplex PCR, and its TCRdb copy is limited to in-frame clones, with some not included. The sample records 120,000 or so clones, around 94% being singletons. The sample consisted of peripheral blood, taken on day 0 of AZD1222 vaccination. Source of these receptors: an adult in good health.

The rearrangement links TRBV20-1 to TRBJ2-3; D remains unclear. V dropped 3 bases and J dropped 2 bases, with 15 bases sitting between them. This CDR3 comprises 15 residues. CDR1 is DFQATT and CDR2 is SNEGSKA in the germline V gene (reference sequence). CDR3: CSASLSQDLTDTQYF. The CDR3 nucleotides are TGCAGTGCTAGTCTGTCGCAGGACCTCACAGATACGCAGTATTTT.

The V gene is TRBV30, the J gene TRBJ1-1; D remains ambiguous. CDR1 and CDR2 from the germline V gene are GTSNPN and SVGIG (reference sequence). The CDR3 length is 15 residues. Trimming cost V 1 base and J 0 bases, with 12 bases left between them. The CDR3 loop is CAWSGRSGLNTEAFF. The CDR3 region has the DNA TGTGCCTGGAGTGGTAGGTCTGGGTTGAACACTGAAGCTTTCTTT.

This rearrangement joins TRBV11-1 to TRBJ1-1; 10 bases map to TRBD1. The CDR3 is 15 residues long. J gave up 1 base and V 5 bases, and 4 bases lay outside the gene matches. Germline assignment: CDR1 SGHAT and CDR2 FQDESV (reference sequence). The DNA for the CDR3 is TGTGCCAGCAGCAGGGACAGGGGAACGAACACTGAAGCTTTCTTT. Protein sequence: CASSRDRGTNTEAFF.

This clone appeared a single time. This rearrangement joins TRBV20-1 to TRBJ2-7, with D possibly TRBD2 on 6 matching bases. The CDR3 is made up of 16 amino acids. Germline assignment: CDR1 DFQATT and CDR2 SNEGSKA (reference sequence). V lost 3 bases, J lost 2 bases, and 20 bases lay in between. Here the CDR3 reads CSASGKPGGAPYEQYF. The CDR3 bases are TGCAGTGCTAGTGGTAAACCAGGCGGGGCTCCCTACGAGCAGTACTTC.

This clone was picked up a small number of times. This chain links TRBV27 with TRBJ1-5, with 10 bases that match TRBD1. The germline V gene encodes CDR1 MNHEY and CDR2 SMNVEV (reference sequence). This CDR3 spans 15 amino acids. The junction had 8 bases not matched to a gene; V was cut back by 6 bases and J by 6 bases. The CDR3 DNA reads as TGTGCCAGCAGAGAGCTAGGACAGGGGGGTCAGCCCCAGCATTTT. Translated, it gives CASRELGQGGQPQHF.

The rearrangement joins TRBV6-6 to TRBJ2-1; TRBD1 agrees at 7 bases. This CDR3 has 13 residues. Germline-derived CDR1 and CDR2 are MNHNY and SVGAGI (reference sequence). Trimming removed 4 bases from V and 9 bases from J; junction bases left unmatched: 6. The CDR3 nucleotides read TGTGCCAGCAGTTCTACAGGGGAAGGTGAGCAGTTCTTC. Translated, it gives CASSSTGEGEQFF.

The chain carries TRBV27 and TRBJ2-1; possibly TRBD1 for D (6 bases). CDR1 is MNHEY, CDR2 SMNVEV, per germline (reference sequence). V lost 5 bases to trimming and J lost 5 bases, with 13 bases between them. This CDR3 comprises 14 residues. The CDR3 DNA sequence: TGTGCCAGCAGTCACAGGGTTGAGAACAATGAGCAGTTCTTC. This translates into CASSHRVENNEQFF.

V is TRBV19 and J is TRBJ1-2, with D perhaps matching TRBD1 (5 bases). The germline V gene has CDR1 LNHDA and CDR2 SQIVND (reference sequence). The germline V and J ends were trimmed by 8 bases and 8 bases, with 24 bases remaining between them. This CDR3 region has 15 residues. CDR3 nucleotide sequence: TGTGCCAGTCAGGAGGACGGGGGAAGAATGGTCGGCTACACCTTC. It encodes CASQEDGGRMVGYTF.

The chain carries TRBV5-4 and TRBJ2-6; TRBD1 agrees at 7 bases. Germline V CDR1 and CDR2: SGHNT, YYREEE (reference sequence). The CDR3 consists of 15 residues. V lost 4 bases to trimming and J lost 9 bases; unmatched junction nucleotides: 10. This CDR3 reads CASSGTGAGDNVLTF. CDR3 DNA: TGTGCCAGCAGCGGTACAGGGGCGGGTGACAACGTCCTGACTTTC. The full variable domain, its missing parts supplied by reference TRBV5-4 and TRBJ2-6, is ETGVTQSPTHLIKTRGQQVTLRCSSQSGHNTVSWYQQALGQGPQFIFQYYREEENGRGNFPPRFSGLQFPNYSSELNVNALELDDSALYLCASSGTGAGDNVLTFGAGSRLTVL.

This clone was seen only once. The CDR3 nucleotides are TGTGCCAGTAGTGGCTCTGGGGCCAACGTCCTGACTTTC. As protein: CASSGSGANVLTF. V usage is TRBV19 and J usage is TRBJ2-6; D is undetermined. Per the germline V gene, CDR1 is LNHDA and CDR2 is SQIVND (reference sequence). CDR3 length: 13 amino acids. The V end was cut by 5 bases, the J end by 0 bases, with 2 bases between.

This chain joins TRBV24-1 and TRBJ2-3, with D possibly being TRBD2 (5 bases). Germline V CDR1 and CDR2: KGHDR, SFDVKD. Trimming pared 5 bases from V and 6 bases from J, leaving 11 bases between. The CDR3 is made up of 13 amino acids. The CDR3 loop reads CATSGTPSDTQYF. The CDR3 DNA follows: TGTGCCACCAGTGGGACTCCCTCCGATACGCAGTATTTT.

The CDR3 is CASSLSGQGARGSYNEQFF. In nucleotides, the CDR3 is TGTGCCAGCAGCTTAAGTGGACAGGGGGCGCGGGGCTCCTACAATGAGCAGTTCTTC. This rearrangement joins TRBV11-2 to TRBJ2-1; 11 bases line up with TRBD1. CDR3 length equals 19 residues. V lost 2 bases to trimming and J lost 0 bases; unmatched junction nucleotides: 9. CDR1 and CDR2 from the germline V gene are SGHAT and FQNNGV.

This sequence joins TRBV19 and TRBJ1-1; D might be TRBD1 (6 bases). Between the trimmed V and J ends, which lost 1 base and 4 bases, there was a span of 13 bases. This CDR3 has 15 residues. CDR1 and CDR2 from the germline V gene are LNHDA and SQIVND (reference sequence). CDR3 loop: CASSIGDTPGTEAFF. Written as DNA, the CDR3 is TGTGCCAGTAGTATAGGGGACACCCCCGGCACTGAAGCTTTCTTT.

The chain recombines TRBV6-5 with TRBJ1-4, with D possibly TRBD1 on 6 matching bases. Trimming took off 2 bases at V and 14 bases at J, with 18 bases between the two ends. The CDR3 contains 14 residues. Looked up from germline, CDR1 is MNHEY and CDR2 is SVGAGI. CDR3 DNA sequence: TGTGCCAGCAGTTACCCCCCCCCGGACAGTCGGCTGTTTTTT. Protein: CASSYPPPDSRLFF.

The chain carries TRBV5-4 and TRBJ1-1; a weak D match, TRBD1 (5 bases). Germline values: CDR1 SGHNT, CDR2 YYREEE (reference sequence). V gave up 3 bases and J gave up 4 bases, with 7 bases separating them. This CDR3 has 12 residues. CDR3 bases: TGTGCCAGCAGCTGGGACGGCACTGAAGCTTTCTTT. Residues: CASSWDGTEAFF.

J is TRBJ2-1 and V is TRBV7-2; D uncertain. There are 13 residues in the CDR3. Germline V gene lookup returns CDR1 SGHTA and CDR2 FQGNSA. Trimming removed 1 base at V and 4 bases at J, with 5 bases between. CDR3: CASSLGNYNEQFF. For the CDR3, the DNA is TGTGCCAGCAGCTTAGGAAATTACAATGAGCAGTTCTTC. Full variable domain (rest looked up from reference TRBV7-2 and TRBJ2-1): GAGVSQSPSNKVTEKGKDVELRCDPISGHTALYWYRQSLGQGLEFLIYFQGNSAPDKSGLPSDRFSAERTGGSVSTLTIQRTQQEDSAVYLCASSLGNYNEQFFGPGTRLTVL.

The chain has TRBV18 and TRBJ2-7, with D possibly being TRBD1 (6 bases). The V gene lost 3 bases and the J gene lost 3 bases, with 15 bases spanning the gap. CDR1 is KGHSH and CDR2 is LQKENI in the germline V gene. CDR3 length equals 15 residues. The CDR3 here is CASSPPTGTLYEQYF. DNA of the CDR3: TGTGCCAGCTCACCCCCGACAGGAACCCTCTACGAGCAGTACTTC. Full variable domain (rest looked up from reference TRBV18 and TRBJ2-7): NAGVMQNPRHLVRRRGQEARLRCSPMKGHSHVYWYRQLPEEGLKFMVYLQKENIIDESGMPKERFSAEFPKEGPSILRIQQVVRGDSAAYFCASSPPTGTLYEQYFGPGTRLTVT.

This rearrangement joins TRBV9 to TRBJ1-1; D is unclear. This CDR3 has 13 residues. Between the trimmed V and J ends, which lost 2 bases and 2 bases, there was a span of 7 bases. Germline V lookup: CDR1 SGDLS, CDR2 YYNGEE. This CDR3 reads CASSVHVNTEAFF. CDR3 in DNA: TGTGCCAGCAGCGTCCATGTTAACACTGAAGCTTTCTTT.